This TCR beta chain was captured by sequencing in a study of CD8 T cells in ankylosing spondylitis. Using quantitative 5'-RACE with molecular barcodes, the authors made TCR beta libraries. TCRdb independently ran MiXCR on the 5' RACE reads; one entry per CDR3 protein. The sample holds 500,000 to 650,000 distinct CDR3 sequences, approximately 5% seen once. This clonotype has a count of ten or more. Antigen specificity is unknown. The study's findings and limits: Those disease-linked clones were CD8+; they were also relatively rare in peripheral blood. Earlier literature documents some of the motif variants in reactive arthritis synovial fluid and blood. Enrichment of disease-linked clones was reportedly significant in matched ankylosing spondylitis synovial fluid. For ankylosing spondylitis blood, a TCR beta motif of about eight highly homologous variants appeared characteristic.

The CDR3 runs to 15 residues. The V and J ends lost 3 bases and 4 bases respectively, with 13 bases between them. The chain has TRBV12-3 or TRBV12-4 and TRBJ1-5; D ambiguous. What was sequenced was blood, either unsorted or a sorted T cell fraction (not recorded which). This sequence was found in a male donor with ankylosing spondylitis. The CDR3 region has the DNA TGTGCCAGCAGTTTGTTGGGGAGGCGAAATCAGCCCCAGCATTTT. It specifies CASSLLGRRNQPQHF.